The rows below give T cell receptor beta chains drawn from one sample of a study of stem cell transplantation in POMP-related autoinflammatory disease. Assay used: immunoSEQ multiplex PCR; TCRdb lists only in-frame clones, some missing. In the table there are about 26,000 clones, 82% of which are singletons. The material was CD4+ T cells from PBMCs, obtained before stem cell transplantation. Receptors were obtained from a human donor with POMP-related autoinflammation and immune dysregulation (PRAID). CDR3s include the opening cysteine and the closing phenylalanine or tryptophan. Fields, in order: CDR3 protein, clone size, J gene, V gene. Expanded clones get a size class; other rows say once, few or many, or leave the size out.

CASSLGGLYTGELFF,.,TRBJ2-2,TRBV28
CASSFGSGDLYGYTF,.,TRBJ1-2,TRBV27
CASSGPGLAEFYNEQFF,.,TRBJ2-1,TRBV25-1
CASSQSGRGRDEQFF,.,TRBJ2-1,TRBV7-2
CASSLGSGRKQRSYNEQFF,once,TRBJ2-1,TRBV11-2
CASSDRQGNFDQPQHF,.,TRBJ1-5,TRBV2
CASSLGGGEKLFF,.,TRBJ1-4,TRBV7-2
CASSFQGSEPLHF,.,TRBJ1-6,TRBV5-1
CAWSVVSGNTIYF,.,TRBJ1-3,TRBV30
CASSIGGPAAYYGYTF,.,TRBJ1-2,TRBV19
CAISAGTGYGYTF,.,TRBJ1-2,TRBV10-3
CASSYVGTDTQYF,.,TRBJ2-3,TRBV6-5
CASSPSRGLDTEAFF,few,TRBJ1-1,TRBV18
CTSSPVYGGHTEAFF,.,TRBJ1-1,TRBV1
CASNGAGTDTQYF,.,TRBJ2-3,TRBV28
CASSLRAGSGYTF,.,TRBJ1-2,TRBV5-1
CASSRGTGGLEQYF,.,TRBJ2-7,TRBV14
CASSPTDIANYGYTF,.,TRBJ1-2,TRBV18
CAWSGLQETQYF,once,TRBJ2-5,TRBV30
CASSDGVANYGYTF,.,TRBJ1-2,TRBV6-4
CASMSRENQPQHF,few,TRBJ1-5,TRBV6-5
CASSLVGSDTEAFF,.,TRBJ1-1,TRBV5-1
CASSLAGGRADTQYF,.,TRBJ2-3,TRBV7-3
CASSKESRTYEQYF,once,TRBJ2-7,TRBV21-1
CSVGDRGSTDTQYF,few,TRBJ2-3,TRBV29-1
CASSPLAGQRETQYF,.,TRBJ2-5,TRBV19
CAGADKPLSTDTQYF,.,TRBJ2-3,TRBV27
CASSWTGASYEQYF,once,TRBJ2-7,TRBV6-6
CASSYSLNTGKETQYF,.,TRBJ2-5,TRBV6-6
CASSLDFARDGYTF,once,TRBJ1-2,TRBV5-1
CASSSLGGRNTGELFF,.,TRBJ2-2,TRBV11-2
CASSLGGALGNEQFF,.,TRBJ2-1,TRBV11-2
CASNPTGYNSPLHF,few,TRBJ1-6,TRBV2
CASTLAYDSATDTQYF,.,TRBJ2-3,TRBV5-1
CASSSRGGNEKLFF,.,TRBJ1-4,TRBV5-1
CASGGSGGHNEQFF,.,TRBJ2-1,TRBV2
CASSLTRQLNTEAFF,.,TRBJ1-1,TRBV5-1
CASSLTLGGTEAFF,.,TRBJ1-1,TRBV6-5
CASSLREHGPQYF,.,TRBJ2-5,TRBV7-3
CASSDQTGPQETQYF,.,TRBJ2-5,TRBV2
CASSLMGAHTEAFF,.,TRBJ1-1,TRBV5-4